What follows is one T cell receptor beta chain and its context. The data were obtained in a study of monozygotic twins with inflammatory bowel disease. Template switching introduced UMIs that contain a 6-nucleotide sample barcode. One entry per CDR3 protein, without DNA, is what TCRdb gives after re-calling the 5' RACE reads. The specimen's table records some 300,000 distinct CDR3 sequences. The source is a human donor with ulcerative colitis or Crohn's disease, or a healthy co-twin of an affected twin (not recorded which). The material sequenced was blood.

CDR3 in amino acids: CATSRSTQQGNFWSPLHF. This chain links TRBV15 with TRBJ1-6; as DNA is missing, the TRBD1 call by TCRdb cannot be tested. This CDR3 region has 18 residues. Germline V gene lookup returns CDR1 LNHNV and CDR2 YYDKDF (reference sequence).